This entry lists 27 T cell receptor beta chains sequenced from one sample in a study of blood T cell repertoires in COVID-19 (dated by TCRdb to the early 2020s). The library came from the immunoSEQ multiplex PCR assay. Here the immuneACCESS table is served through TCRdb, limited to in-frame sequences with V and J called. Missing clones are a known gap in these copies; in checked studies unresolved V genes cover under half, and the rest lacks a known reason. The sample profile shows about 280,000 clones; 85% of them were found once. In total, the top ten clones hold about 14% of the sample. The material sequenced was peripheral blood. The receptors stem from a human donor in a cohort sampled during active COVID-19.

The J gene is TRBJ2-5, the V gene TRBV7-2; possible D gene TRBD1, 6 bases. Trimming cost V 2 bases and J 3 bases, with 10 bases left between them. Germline V gives CDR1 SGHTA, CDR2 FQGNSA. The CDR3 length is 14 residues. CDR3 DNA: TGTGCCAGCAGCTTAAATACAGGGAAAGAGACCCAGTACTTC. The encoded protein is CASSLNTGKETQYF. Looking up the rest from reference TRBV7-2 and TRBJ2-5 gives the full variable domain: GAGVSQSPSNKVTEKGKDVELRCDPISGHTALYWYRQSLGQGLEFLIYFQGNSAPDKSGLPSDRFSAERTGGSVSTLTIQRTQQEDSAVYLCASSLNTGKETQYFGPGTRLLVL.

The chain's CDR3 is CASSPPLRSETQYF. The CDR3 DNA sequence: TGTGCCAGCTCACCTCCTCTGCGGTCGGAGACCCAGTACTTC. This chain connects TRBV18 to TRBJ2-5; the D is unclear. Trimming took 3 bases from V and 5 from J, leaving 13 bases between them. The CDR3 totals 14 residues. Germline V gene sequence: CDR1 KGHSH, CDR2 LQKENI.

This chain joins TRBV2 and TRBJ1-2; no clear D gene. V gave up 2 bases and J gave up 4 bases, with 11 bases separating them. The V gene's germline CDR1 is SNHLY and CDR2 FYNNEI. This CDR3 spans 14 amino acids. The CDR3 sequence is CASSEQTDLYGYTF. Here the CDR3 DNA reads TGTGCCAGCAGTGAACAAACAGATCTCTATGGCTACACCTTC.

The chain has TRBV5-1 and TRBJ2-1, with D unresolved. The CDR3 is made up of 13 amino acids. With 0 bases removed from V and 3 bases from J, the gap between germline ends came to 4 bases. The V gene's germline CDR1 is SGHRS and CDR2 YFSETQ. The CDR3 DNA is TGCGCCAGCAGCTTGGGGAGCTACAATGAGCAGTTCTTC. This gives the protein CASSLGSYNEQFF.

The gene calls are TRBV5-1 and TRBJ2-3, with TRBD1 identical over 7 bases. The CDR3 totals 14 residues. CDR1 and CDR2 (germline): SGHRS, YFSETQ. The ends lost 4 bases at V and 2 bases at J; junction bases unmatched: 4. CDR3 sequence: CASSPGGTTDTQYF. Here the CDR3 DNA reads TGCGCCAGCAGCCCAGGGGGTACCACAGATACGCAGTATTTT. The variable domain in full, with the rest retrieved from reference TRBV5-1 and TRBJ2-3, is KAGVTQTPRYLIKTRGQQVTLSCSPISGHRSVSWYQQTPGQGLQFLFEYFSETQRNKGNFPGRFSGRQFSNSRSEMNVSTLELGDSALYLCASSPGGTTDTQYFGPGTRLTVL.

The chain recombines TRBV14 with TRBJ2-7; possibly TRBD1 for D (5 bases). Germline V CDR1 and CDR2: SGHDN, FVKESK. The CDR3 totals 13 residues. V was shortened by 0 bases and J by 8 bases, with 11 bases between the two germline ends. The CDR3 sequence: CASSQDGAMQQYF. The CDR3 DNA follows: TGTGCCAGCAGCCAAGATGGGGCGATGCAGCAGTACTTC. The full variable domain, in which reference TRBV14 and TRBJ2-7 provide the parts outside the CDR3, is EAGVTQFPSHSVIEKGQTVTLRCDPISGHDNLYWYRRVMGKEIKFLLHFVKESKQDESGMPNNRFLAERTGGTYSTLKVQPAELEDSGVYFCASSQDGAMQQYFGPGTRLTVT.

This chain uses TRBV7-2 with TRBJ2-3; 8 positions agree with TRBD2. CDR3 length: 16 residues. Trimming took 0 bases from V and 8 from J; bases not matched to a gene: 10. Germline V lookup: CDR1 SGHTA, CDR2 FQGNSA. This chain's CDR3 is CASSLALAGGAGTQYF. Written as DNA, the CDR3 is TGTGCCAGCAGCTTAGCGCTGGCGGGAGGCGCAGGTACGCAGTATTTT.

The chain joins TRBV7-2 to TRBJ2-1, with 15 bases fitting TRBD2. Germline-derived CDR1 and CDR2 are SGHTA and FQGNSA. The trim removed 5 bases at V and 10 bases at J, leaving 9 bases unmatched. This CDR3 has 16 amino acids. The CDR3 nucleotides are TGTGCCAGCAGCCTCCCGGGACTAGCGGGAGGAGGGGAGCAGTTCTTC. Its protein product is CASSLPGLAGGGEQFF.

This clone has just a few counts. The rearrangement links TRBV4-2 to TRBJ2-7, with D uncertain. The V and J ends lost 0 bases and 5 bases respectively, with 8 bases between them. This CDR3 contains 13 residues. Per germline, CDR1 LGHNA and CDR2 YNFKEQ. The CDR3 region has the DNA TGTGCCAGCAGCCAAGATATTCGTAACGAGCAGTACTTC. This encodes CASSQDIRNEQYF.

The chain links TRBV7-9 to TRBJ1-2; possible D gene TRBD1, 5 bases. Germline lookup yields CDR1 SEHNR and CDR2 FQNEAQ (reference sequence). Trimming shortened V by 3 bases and J by 4 bases, and 9 bases separated the two germline ends. The CDR3 has 13 residues. In DNA form, the CDR3 reads TGTGCCAGCAGCTTGGGGGAGGGCTATGGCTACACCTTC. It yields the protein CASSLGEGYGYTF. The variable domain in full, completed from reference TRBV7-9 and TRBJ1-2, reads DTGVSQNPRHKITKRGQNVTFRCDPISEHNRLYWYRQTLGQGPEFLTYFQNEAQLEKSRLLSDRFSAERPKGSFSTLEIQRTEQGDSAMYLCASSLGEGYGYTFGSGTRLTVV.

In its sample, this clone was seen a few times. V usage is TRBV28 and J usage is TRBJ2-7; possibly TRBD2 for D (6 bases). The germline gives CDR1 MDHEN, CDR2 SYDVKM. Trimming removed 4 bases at V and 4 bases at J, with 17 bases between. The CDR3 loop spans 15 amino acids. CDR3 coding DNA: TGTGCCAGCAGTTCACAAGGAGCGGGCTTATACGAGCAGTACTTC. It codes for CASSSQGAGLYEQYF.

The V and J genes are TRBV19 and TRBJ1-5; D possibly corresponds to TRBD1 (5 bases). The CDR3 length is 14 residues. V was clipped by 9 bases and J by 0 bases, with 12 bases between them. The germline V gene encodes CDR1 LNHDA and CDR2 SQIVND (reference sequence). CDR3: CASAQGYSNQPQHF. In DNA, the CDR3 is TGTGCCAGCGCCCAGGGTTATAGCAATCAGCCCCAGCATTTT.

The chain is built from TRBV2 and TRBJ2-1, with TRBD1 matching over 8 bases. This CDR3 has 14 residues. Germline CDR1 is SNHLY and CDR2 is FYNNEI. V lost 5 bases and J lost 1; bases outside the gene matches: 1. CDR3 amino acids: CASSWDRSYNEQFF. CDR3 in DNA: TGTGCCAGCAGTTGGGACAGGTCCTACAATGAGCAGTTCTTC.

The chain uses TRBV7-2 and TRBJ2-1; D not resolved. Trimming stripped 5 bases from V and 0 bases from J, with 11 bases between. The CDR3 runs to 15 residues. Germline lookup yields CDR1 SGHTA and CDR2 FQGNSA. The DNA of the CDR3 is TGTGCCAGCAGCCCCGGAGCCGGCTCCTACAATGAGCAGTTCTTC. It is translated as CASSPGAGSYNEQFF.

The V call is TRBV13, the J call TRBJ2-5, with 12 nucleotides matching TRBD2. Germline lookup yields CDR1 PRHDT and CDR2 FYEKMQ (reference sequence). V was pared by 8 bases and J by 5 bases, with 9 bases of the junction left unmatched. The CDR3 totals 15 residues. CDR3 nucleotides: TGTGCCAGCGGGCTAGCGGGAGGGTATGAGGAGACCCAGTACTTC. Its protein product is CASGLAGGYEETQYF.

The chain recombines TRBV28 with TRBJ1-1, with D possibly being TRBD1 (6 bases). V gave up 5 bases and J gave up 6 bases, with 19 bases separating them. CDR1 is MDHEN and CDR2 is SYDVKM in the germline V gene. CDR3 length equals 15 residues. The CDR3 loop reads CASSDSQGYTPEAFF. The CDR3 nucleotides read TGTGCCAGCAGTGACAGTCAGGGGTACACACCTGAAGCTTTCTTT.

The rearrangement uses TRBV4-3 and TRBJ2-1; TRBD2 matches at 16 bases. J lost 12 bases, V lost 0 bases, and 2 bases had no gene match. The germline V gene has CDR1 LGHNA and CDR2 YSLEER. CDR3 length equals 15 residues. CDR3 residues: CASSQEGLAGGGQFF. The CDR3 region has the DNA TGCGCCAGCAGCCAAGAGGGACTAGCGGGAGGGGGGCAGTTCTTC.

To note about this clone: The limits of the CDR3 on the DNA are not certain, so only TCRdb's listed CDR3 is given. The V and J genes are TRBV7-2 and TRBJ2-7; the D call TRBD2 from the table was never checked on the DNA. The CDR3 has 15 residues if both end residues are counted. Germline assignment: CDR1 SGHTA and CDR2 FQGNSA. CDR3 protein: CASSPGSVRGYEQYF.

This chain links TRBV28 with TRBJ2-5, with TRBD2 identical over 12 bases. Losses at the gene ends were 3 bases for V and 4 bases for J; bases not matched to a gene: 12. The CDR3 length is 18 residues. The germline gives CDR1 MDHEN, CDR2 SYDVKM. The CDR3 is CASSFQAGGLAGLETQYF. CDR3 DNA: TGTGCCAGCAGTTTCCAAGCTGGAGGACTAGCGGGGCTAGAGACCCAGTACTTC.

The J gene is TRBJ2-1, the V gene TRBV27; 9 bases align to TRBD2. The length of the CDR3 is 15 residues. The J segment lost 6 bases and the V segment lost 5 bases, leaving 8 bases of the junction unmatched. Germline lookup yields CDR1 MNHEY and CDR2 SMNVEV (reference sequence). DNA of the CDR3: TGTGCCAGCAGTATCTCCGGGACTAGCTCCAATGAGCAGTTCTTC. Translated: CASSISGTSSNEQFF.

This rearrangement joins TRBV6-1 to TRBJ2-3, with 7 positions matching TRBD1. Germline trimming cut 7 bases from V and 4 bases from J; bases unmatched to any gene: 11. Germline-derived CDR1 and CDR2 are MNHNS and SASEGT. The CDR3 spans 15 residues. The chain's CDR3 is CASTGNRGFSDTQYF. As DNA, the CDR3 is TGTGCCAGCACCGGAAACAGGGGATTCTCAGATACGCAGTATTTT.

This chain joins TRBV28 and TRBJ1-5; no firm D call. Germline-derived CDR1 and CDR2 are MDHEN and SYDVKM. Trimming stripped 5 bases from V and 5 bases from J, with 7 bases between. The CDR3 sequence is 12 residues long. This CDR3 is CASSEVHQPQHF. The CDR3 DNA reads as TGTGCCAGCAGTGAGGTCCATCAGCCCCAGCATTTT.

The V call is TRBV19, the J call TRBJ1-2; D is ambiguous. The CDR3 has 14 residues. Germline-derived CDR1 and CDR2 are LNHDA and SQIVND (reference sequence). With 4 bases removed from V and 4 bases from J, the gap between germline ends came to 13 bases. As DNA, the CDR3 is TGTGCCAGTAGTACCTACGACGGAGGCTATGGCTACACCTTC. Its translation: CASSTYDGGYGYTF.

The chain joins TRBV5-3 to TRBJ2-7; 11 bases align to TRBD1. TRBV5-3 is treated as an ORF (open reading frame) with a function not yet certain. The CDR3 runs to 14 residues. The V segment lost 5 bases and the J segment 4 bases; nucleotides outside the gene matches: 5. DNA for the CDR3: TGTGCCAGAAGATCCGGGACAGGGGGGTACGAGCAGTACTTC. Residues: CARRSGTGGYEQYF.

This clone was observed a single time. The rearrangement uses TRBV29-1 and TRBJ1-1; no clear D gene. The length of the CDR3 is 14 residues. Germline V gene lookup returns CDR1 SQVTM and CDR2 ANQGSEA. Trimming cost V 3 bases and J 4 bases, with 15 bases left between them. The CDR3 is CSVEEQPRGTEAFF. The DNA for the CDR3 is TGCAGCGTTGAGGAACAGCCACGGGGCACTGAAGCTTTCTTT.

This clone was detected a few times. The chain has TRBV2 and TRBJ1-6; 9 positions agree with TRBD1. Per the germline V gene, CDR1 is SNHLY and CDR2 is FYNNEI. Unmatched junction bases numbered 5, after V lost 7 bases and J lost 10 bases. CDR3 length: 13 amino acids. The CDR3 sequence: CASTGQGISPLHF. The CDR3 bases are TGTGCCAGCACGGGACAGGGCATCTCACCCCTCCACTTT. The full variable domain, rest sourced from reference TRBV2 and TRBJ1-6, is EPEVTQTPSHQVTQMGQEVILRCVPISNHLYFYWYRQILGQKVEFLVSFYNNEISEKSEIFDDQFSVERPDGSNFTLKIRSTKLEDSAMYFCASTGQGISPLHFGNGTRLTVT.

The chain carries TRBV6-2 or TRBV6-3 and TRBJ2-1; 8 positions match TRBD1. Germline V gives CDR1 MNHEY, CDR2 SVGEGT. The CDR3 is 15 amino acids. With V trimmed by 6 bases and J by 7 bases, 11 bases remained unmatched. In DNA, the CDR3 is TGTGCCAGCAGCACTCGACAGGACAGGGTAAATGAGCAGTTCTTC. Translating gives CASSTRQDRVNEQFF.